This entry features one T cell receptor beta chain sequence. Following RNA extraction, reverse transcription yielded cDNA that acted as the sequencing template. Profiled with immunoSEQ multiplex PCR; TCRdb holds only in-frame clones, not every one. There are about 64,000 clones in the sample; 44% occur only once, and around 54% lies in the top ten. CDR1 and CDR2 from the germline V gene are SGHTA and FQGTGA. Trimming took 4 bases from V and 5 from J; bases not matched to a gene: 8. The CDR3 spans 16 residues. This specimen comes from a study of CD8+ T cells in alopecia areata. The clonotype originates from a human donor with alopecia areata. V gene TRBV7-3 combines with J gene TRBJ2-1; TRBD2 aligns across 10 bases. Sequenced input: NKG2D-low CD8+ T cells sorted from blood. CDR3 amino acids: CASSWEGAGGDNEQFF. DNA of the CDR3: TGTGCCAGCAGCTGGGAGGGAGCGGGAGGGGACAATGAGCAGTTCTTC.